This T cell receptor beta chain was sequenced for a study of shared clonotypes between healthy human individuals. Broader study findings: Few donors limited the genetic and exposure-history diversity represented. Clonotype sharing among donors likely depends on sequencing depth.

Germline lookup yields CDR1 SGHTA and CDR2 FQGNSA. CDR3 length equals 14 residues. V was cut by 1 base and J by 3 bases, with 8 bases left in between. Positive CCR7 selection of CD45RO-negative cells yielded the naive CD8 cells, and terminally differentiated effector memory CD45RA+ cells were excluded. HIV-negative, healthy adults without recent acute infections or vaccinations were the donors. This clone is a singleton in its sample. Its antigen is still unknown. Assay used: immunoSEQ multiplex PCR; TCRdb lists only in-frame clones, some missing. Seen here are roughly 600,000 clones, roughly 98% observed once, and the top ten hold 0.25% to 0.35%.

The sample consisted of naive CD8+ T cells sorted from blood. The chain joins TRBV7-2 to TRBJ2-3; D unresolved. This TCR was sampled from a man between 25 and 39 years old in good health. Written as DNA, the CDR3 is TGTGCCAGCAGCTTAGGGTTGCGGACAGATACGCAGTATTTT. Amino acids: CASSLGLRTDTQYF.